This TCR beta chain was captured in a study of shared clonotypes between healthy human individuals. Sorted subsets were amplified in replicate PCRs using approximately 0.2 ug DNA, about 30,000 T cell genomes. In the authors' methods: In the immunoSEQ data, sequences were junction-only and lacked quality scores, so filtering differed. Sequencing was performed with immunoSEQ multiplex PCR; in TCRdb, only in-frame clones are kept and a portion is missing. The DNA was the basis for D and trimming; V, J and clone size are from that table. This table has over 2 million clones, 85% to 95% appearing once. V lost 8 bases and J lost 5; bases outside the gene matches: 4. Germline assignment: CDR1 MDHEN and CDR2 SYDVKM. This CDR3 contains 12 residues.

V gene TRBV28 combines with J gene TRBJ1-1; 8 nucleotides align to TRBD1. The TCR was taken from a man aged 18 to 30 in good health. Sequences were obtained from naive CD4+ T cells sorted from blood. Subset: CD45RA+ positively selected. CDR3 sequence reads: CASGTGGTEAFF. In nucleotides, the CDR3 is TGTGCCAGCGGAACAGGGGGAACTGAAGCTTTCTTT. The full variable domain, its missing parts supplied by reference TRBV28 and TRBJ1-1, is DVKVTQSSRYLVKRTGEKVFLECVQDMDHENMFWYRQDPGLGLRLIYFSYDVKMKEKGDIPEGYSVSREKKERFSLILESASTNQTSMYLCASGTGGTEAFFGQGTRLTVV.